These T cell receptor beta chains were read from a single sample in a study of blood T cell repertoires in COVID-19. Only in-frame clones appear in the TCRdb table, and some are missing; sequencing was by immunoSEQ multiplex PCR. The sample includes around 30,000 clones, roughly nine tenths seen only once; the top ten take under 4.5%. The sequencing input was peripheral blood. The receptor source for this set is a man aged 55 to 69 with acute or convalescent COVID-19. Both conserved end residues are part of each CDR3. D genes are given only for firm matches. The size entry is marked missing in some rows and otherwise reads once, few, many or a size class.

CDR3nt: TGTGCCAGCAGTTACAGGGGAGGAGGTCAAGAGACCCAGTACTTC
CDR3aa: CASSYRGGGQETQYF
v_gene: TRBV6-6
abundance: -
d_gene: -
j_gene: TRBJ2-5

CDR3nt: TGTGCCAGCAGCTTAGGAGTCGGGAGTTTGAGCAATGAGCAGTTCTTC
CDR3aa: CASSLGVGSLSNEQFF
v_gene: TRBV7-7
abundance: -
d_gene: -
j_gene: TRBJ2-1

CDR3nt: TGTGCCAGCAGCTTAGGGTTGGGACAGGGTGCCTATGGCTACACCTTC
CDR3aa: CASSLGLGQGAYGYTF
v_gene: TRBV11-3
abundance: -
d_gene: TRBD1
j_gene: TRBJ1-2

CDR3nt: TGCGCCAGCAGCCAAATTATGGGGCTCAGGAGCAATCAGCCCCAGCATTTT
CDR3aa: CASSQIMGLRSNQPQHF
v_gene: TRBV4-1
abundance: -
d_gene: -
j_gene: TRBJ1-5

CDR3nt: TGTGCCAGCAGGAACCGACTAGCGGGGACCCAGTACTTC
CDR3aa: CASRNRLAGTQYF
v_gene: TRBV2
abundance: -
d_gene: TRBD2
j_gene: TRBJ2-5

CDR3nt: TGTGCCAGCAGCGGAGGATCCAATGAGCAGTTCTTC
CDR3aa: CASSGGSNEQFF
v_gene: TRBV6-2/TRBV6-3
abundance: -
d_gene: -
j_gene: TRBJ2-1

CDR3nt: TGTGCCAGCAGCCGTACAGCGGGTGATACCCAGTACTTC
CDR3aa: CASSRTAGDTQYF
v_gene: TRBV4-2
abundance: -
d_gene: -
j_gene: TRBJ2-5

CDR3nt: TGTGCCAGCAGCCCCAACGTGGGACAGGGCAGTCAAGAGACCCAGTACTTC
CDR3aa: CASSPNVGQGSQETQYF
v_gene: TRBV3-1/TRBV3-2
abundance: once
d_gene: TRBD1
j_gene: TRBJ2-5

CDR3nt: TGTGCCAGCAGTTACTTCGGGACTAGTTTAGATACGCAGTATTTT
CDR3aa: CASSYFGTSLDTQYF
v_gene: TRBV6-2/TRBV6-3
abundance: few
d_gene: TRBD2
j_gene: TRBJ2-3

CDR3nt: TGTGCCAGCATAGTTAGGGACAGGGTATTGAATGAGCAGTTCTTC
CDR3aa: CASIVRDRVLNEQFF
v_gene: TRBV5-8
abundance: -
d_gene: TRBD1
j_gene: TRBJ2-1

CDR3nt: TGCAGCCAAGGAACAGGGAGAGGCACAGATACGCAGTATTTT
CDR3aa: CSQGTGRGTDTQYF
v_gene: TRBV29-1
abundance: -
d_gene: -
j_gene: TRBJ2-3

CDR3nt: TGTGCCAGCAGTCCGAATCCAGGGACAGATACGCAGTATTTT
CDR3aa: CASSPNPGTDTQYF
v_gene: TRBV6-5
abundance: -
d_gene: -
j_gene: TRBJ2-3

CDR3nt: TGTGCCAGCAGCTCCAGAGTGGACAGCTACAATGAGCAGTTCTTC
CDR3aa: CASSSRVDSYNEQFF
v_gene: TRBV7-8
abundance: few
d_gene: -
j_gene: TRBJ2-1

CDR3nt: TGTGCCAGCAGCCAAGATCGGGGCGGGGCATGGGTCTTGGAGCAGTTCTTC
CDR3aa: CASSQDRGGAWVLEQFF
v_gene: TRBV3-1/TRBV3-2
abundance: -
d_gene: -
j_gene: TRBJ2-1

CDR3nt: TGTGCCAGCAGTTTTGGTGCGCGGGTGGATTCACCCCTCCACTTT
CDR3aa: CASSFGARVDSPLHF
v_gene: TRBV28
abundance: few
d_gene: -
j_gene: TRBJ1-6

CDR3nt: TGTGCCAGCAGTTTCTCCCGACAGAGAAGCACCGGGGAGCTGTTTTTT
CDR3aa: CASSFSRQRSTGELFF
v_gene: TRBV28
abundance: -
d_gene: -
j_gene: TRBJ2-2

CDR3nt: TGTGCCATCAGCACTAGCGGATACAATGAGCAGTTCTTC
CDR3aa: CAISTSGYNEQFF
v_gene: TRBV10-3
abundance: -
d_gene: TRBD2
j_gene: TRBJ2-1

CDR3nt: TGTGCCAGCAGCTTGACAGGGGCGGTAATGAACACTGAAGCTTTCTTT
CDR3aa: CASSLTGAVMNTEAFF
v_gene: TRBV7-9
abundance: -
d_gene: TRBD1
j_gene: TRBJ1-1

CDR3nt: TGTGCCAGCTCACCCTCCAGGCCCGAGCAGTACTTC
CDR3aa: CASSPSRPEQYF
v_gene: TRBV18
abundance: -
d_gene: -
j_gene: TRBJ2-7

CDR3nt: TGTGCCACCAGTGATTTAAGGGACAGGGGAGAGACCCAGTACTTC
CDR3aa: CATSDLRDRGETQYF
v_gene: TRBV24-1
abundance: once
d_gene: TRBD1
j_gene: TRBJ2-5

CDR3nt: TGTGCCAGCAGTCCGACTCCCCTTAGCGGCGAGCAGTACTTC
CDR3aa: CASSPTPLSGEQYF
v_gene: TRBV27
abundance: -
d_gene: -
j_gene: TRBJ2-7

CDR3nt: TGCAGCGTTGTGGGGATGTGGACTAGCGGGACGCTAAGTATTGAGCAGTTCTTC
CDR3aa: CSVVGMWTSGTLSIEQFF
v_gene: TRBV29-1
abundance: -
d_gene: TRBD2
j_gene: TRBJ2-1

CDR3nt: TGTGCCAGCAGCTTTTCTCGGAGCGGTGGGCAGTTAAACACCGGGGAGCTGTTTTTT
CDR3aa: CASSFSRSGGQLNTGELFF
v_gene: TRBV11-3
abundance: -
d_gene: -
j_gene: TRBJ2-2

CDR3nt: TGTGCCTCCAGACTAGCAGTCACAGATACGCAGTATTTT
CDR3aa: CASRLAVTDTQYF
v_gene: TRBV10-3
abundance: -
d_gene: TRBD2
j_gene: TRBJ2-3

CDR3nt: TGTGCCAGCAGTTTATCGTCCCTCTACGAGCAGTACTTC
CDR3aa: CASSLSSLYEQYF
v_gene: TRBV27
abundance: -
d_gene: -
j_gene: TRBJ2-7

CDR3nt: TGTGCCAGCAAGGTAACAGGGGCTGAGGAGCAGTACTTC
CDR3aa: CASKVTGAEEQYF
v_gene: TRBV27
abundance: once
d_gene: TRBD1
j_gene: TRBJ2-7

CDR3nt: TGCGCCAGCAGCCGGACAGGAAATATTATCTATGGCTACACCTTC
CDR3aa: CASSRTGNIIYGYTF
v_gene: TRBV5-1
abundance: -
d_gene: TRBD1
j_gene: TRBJ1-2

CDR3nt: TGTGCCAGCAGCTTACGGGGGGCGGATTCACCCCTCCACTTT
CDR3aa: CASSLRGADSPLHF
v_gene: TRBV7-2
abundance: -
d_gene: -
j_gene: TRBJ1-6

CDR3nt: TGTGCCAGCAGTCCTTACACAGATACGCAGTATTTT
CDR3aa: CASSPYTDTQYF
v_gene: TRBV28
abundance: -
d_gene: -
j_gene: TRBJ2-3

CDR3nt: TGTGCCAGCAGCAAGACCGGGACAGACTATGGCTACACCTTC
CDR3aa: CASSKTGTDYGYTF
v_gene: TRBV13
abundance: -
d_gene: TRBD1
j_gene: TRBJ1-2

CDR3nt: TGTGCCAGCAGTTCTCTAGCGGGAACGTACCAAGAGACCCAGTACTTC
CDR3aa: CASSSLAGTYQETQYF
v_gene: TRBV6-5
abundance: -
d_gene: TRBD2
j_gene: TRBJ2-5

CDR3nt: TGTGCCAGCAACCTGAGACAGGGTCTGGAAGAAGCTTTCTTT
CDR3aa: CASNLRQGLEEAFF
v_gene: TRBV6-5
abundance: -
d_gene: TRBD1
j_gene: TRBJ1-1

CDR3nt: TGTGCCAGCAGCCAACGAAGACAGCAAGAGACCCAGTACTTC
CDR3aa: CASSQRRQQETQYF
v_gene: TRBV3-1/TRBV3-2
abundance: -
d_gene: -
j_gene: TRBJ2-5

CDR3nt: TGTGCCAGCAGTTACTTCGAGGACAGGGAACCCTACGAGCAGTACTTC
CDR3aa: CASSYFEDREPYEQYF
v_gene: TRBV6-5
abundance: -
d_gene: TRBD1
j_gene: TRBJ2-7

CDR3nt: TGTGCCAGCAAATTTAGTAGCGGGAGTGGCACAGATACGCAGTATTTT
CDR3aa: CASKFSSGSGTDTQYF
v_gene: TRBV28
abundance: -
d_gene: TRBD2
j_gene: TRBJ2-3

CDR3nt: TGTGCCAGCAGCCAGACCCAAGGGGCGAGAGATACGCAGTATTTT
CDR3aa: CASSQTQGARDTQYF
v_gene: TRBV16
abundance: -
d_gene: -
j_gene: TRBJ2-3

CDR3nt: TGTGCCAGCAGCTTAGGAGGGGGCCTTGGAAACACCATATATTTT
CDR3aa: CASSLGGGLGNTIYF
v_gene: TRBV7-2
abundance: -
d_gene: TRBD1
j_gene: TRBJ1-3

CDR3nt: TGTGCCAGCTCACCACAACGGCCCCGGAGCACTGAAGCTTTCTTT
CDR3aa: CASSPQRPRSTEAFF
v_gene: TRBV18
abundance: -
d_gene: -
j_gene: TRBJ1-1

CDR3nt: TGCAGCGTTGACGTGACAGGCCAAGAGACCCAGTACTTC
CDR3aa: CSVDVTGQETQYF
v_gene: TRBV29-1
abundance: -
d_gene: -
j_gene: TRBJ2-5

CDR3nt: TGTGCCTGGAGTGTAAGGGCGGGAGGGCCCTACGAGCAGTACTTC
CDR3aa: CAWSVRAGGPYEQYF
v_gene: TRBV30
abundance: -
d_gene: TRBD2
j_gene: TRBJ2-7

CDR3nt: TGTGCCAGCAAGAAGCGGGAGGGCCCCGGGGAGCTGTTTTTT
CDR3aa: CASKKREGPGELFF
v_gene: TRBV6-6
abundance: once
d_gene: TRBD2
j_gene: TRBJ2-2

CDR3nt: TGTGCCAGCGGGGGGGGAGGCTACGAGCAGTACTTC
CDR3aa: CASGGGGYEQYF
v_gene: TRBV2
abundance: -
d_gene: TRBD2
j_gene: TRBJ2-7

CDR3nt: TGTGCCAGCAGCCAAGTCCCCGGTCGGCCCCAGCATTTT
CDR3aa: CASSQVPGRPQHF
v_gene: TRBV4-2
abundance: -
d_gene: -
j_gene: TRBJ1-5

CDR3nt: TGTGCCAGCACCGGGGACAGGCCTCAGGGGGGCTACACCTTC
CDR3aa: CASTGDRPQGGYTF
v_gene: TRBV2
abundance: -
d_gene: TRBD1
j_gene: TRBJ1-2

CDR3nt: TGTGCCAGCAGCTTGGGACTAGCGGGACAACAGCAGTTCTTC
CDR3aa: CASSLGLAGQQQFF
v_gene: TRBV6-5
abundance: -
d_gene: TRBD2
j_gene: TRBJ2-1

CDR3nt: TGTGCCAGCCGAAGGCGCGGGAGGGCCTCCTGGGAGCTGTTTTTT
CDR3aa: CASRRRGRASWELFF
v_gene: TRBV5-6
abundance: -
d_gene: TRBD2
j_gene: TRBJ2-2

CDR3nt: TGTGCCAGCAGCCAAGGACAGGAAAAACTGTTTTTT
CDR3aa: CASSQGQEKLFF
v_gene: TRBV3-1/TRBV3-2
abundance: -
d_gene: -
j_gene: TRBJ1-4

CDR3nt: TGTGCCAGCAGCTTTTTGGCAGGGAATAATGAAAAACTGTTTTTT
CDR3aa: CASSFLAGNNEKLFF
v_gene: TRBV5-6
abundance: -
d_gene: -
j_gene: TRBJ1-4

CDR3nt: TGTGCCATCACCGCCGGGACAGCGTCCAGGGATGAGCAGTTCTTC
CDR3aa: CAITAGTASRDEQFF
v_gene: TRBV10-3
abundance: -
d_gene: TRBD1
j_gene: TRBJ2-1

CDR3nt: TGTGCCAGCAGCTTAGGCGGAAGAAACACTGAAGCTTTCTTT
CDR3aa: CASSLGGRNTEAFF
v_gene: TRBV7-8
abundance: -
d_gene: -
j_gene: TRBJ1-1